The clone carrying this T cell receptor beta chain occurred a few times. No antigen is known for it. V was pared by 2 bases and J by 0 bases, with 13 bases between. This CDR3 is 16 amino acids long. CDR1 is MNHEY, CDR2 SVGAGI, per germline. This record comes from a study of cytomegalovirus exposure and HLA in healthy donors. The PCR was carried out with 60 Vbeta primers and 13 Jbeta primers. How the authors handled the data: In a later analysis, approximately 80 million unique TCR beta chains included roughly 11 million shared by two or more donors. Clones were sequenced by immunoSEQ multiplex PCR, and TCRdb holds only the in-frame ones, with some missing. V and J calls and clone size are as listed in that table; D and trimming were resolved from the DNA. The repertoire holds roughly 180,000 clones, with less than 85% as singletons. Whole-study findings and limits: When analyzed later, a missense DCLRE1C variant was found to be linked to TCR beta V- and J-gene trimming. When a later analysis compared HLA-associated TCR beta chains with equally common others, the HLA-associated chains turned out to be more clonally expanded and to have lower generation probabilities.

Source material: PBMCs. The TCR originated in a girl aged 10 to 17 in good health and CMV-seropositive. This rearrangement joins TRBV6-5 to TRBJ1-2; no firm D call. CDR3 region: CASSYTRPVANYGYTF. CDR3 DNA sequence: TGTGCCAGCAGTTACACTAGGCCGGTAGCTAACTATGGCTACACCTTC.